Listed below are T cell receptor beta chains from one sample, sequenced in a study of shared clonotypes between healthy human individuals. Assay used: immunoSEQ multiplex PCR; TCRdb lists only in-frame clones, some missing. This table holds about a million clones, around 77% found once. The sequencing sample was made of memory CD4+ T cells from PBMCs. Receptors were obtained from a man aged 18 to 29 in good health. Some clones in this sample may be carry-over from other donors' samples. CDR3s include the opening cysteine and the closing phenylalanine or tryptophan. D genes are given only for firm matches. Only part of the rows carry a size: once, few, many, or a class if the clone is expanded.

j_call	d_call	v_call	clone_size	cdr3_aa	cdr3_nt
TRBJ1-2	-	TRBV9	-	CASSPGPISYGYTF	TGTGCCAGCAGCCCCGGACCGATCAGCTATGGCTACACCTTC
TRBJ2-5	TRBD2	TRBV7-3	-	CASSLNPLAGQETQYF	TGTGCCAGCAGCCTCAATCCACTAGCGGGACAAGAGACCCAGTACTTC
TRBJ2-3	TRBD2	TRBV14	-	CASSQQESGKADTQYF	TGTGCCAGCAGCCAACAAGAAAGCGGGAAAGCAGATACGCAGTATTTT
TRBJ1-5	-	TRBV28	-	CATTGVYQPQHF	TGTGCCACCACAGGAGTCTATCAGCCCCAGCATTTT
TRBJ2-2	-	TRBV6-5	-	CASRPLAANTGELFF	TGTGCCAGCAGGCCACTAGCCGCGAACACCGGGGAGCTGTTTTTT
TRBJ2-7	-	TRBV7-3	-	CASSLGVGSYEQYF	TGTGCCAGCAGCTTAGGGGTAGGGTCCTACGAGCAGTACTTC
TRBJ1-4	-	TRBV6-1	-	CAGRRATNEKLFF	TGTGCCGGACGACGGGCAACTAATGAAAAACTGTTTTTT
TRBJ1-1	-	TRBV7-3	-	CASSLDRNTEAFF	TGTGCCAGCAGCCTGGACAGGAACACTGAAGCTTTCTTT
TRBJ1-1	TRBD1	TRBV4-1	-	CASSLKGDRDTEAFF	TGCGCCAGCAGCCTTAAGGGGGACAGGGACACTGAAGCTTTCTTT
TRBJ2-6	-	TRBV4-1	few	CASSPQNSGANVLTF	TGCGCCAGCAGCCCCCAGAACTCTGGGGCCAACGTCCTGACTTTC
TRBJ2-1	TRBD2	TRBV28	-	CASSTASGSGHEQFF	TGTGCCAGCAGTACAGCTAGCGGTAGTGGACATGAGCAGTTCTTC
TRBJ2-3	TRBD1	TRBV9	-	CASSVAGTGGADTQYF	TGTGCCAGCAGCGTAGCTGGGACAGGGGGCGCAGATACGCAGTATTTT
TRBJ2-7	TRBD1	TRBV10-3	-	CAIGGQGKDEQYF	TGTGCCATCGGAGGACAGGGGAAGGACGAGCAGTACTTC
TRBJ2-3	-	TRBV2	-	CASSRNARVDTQYF	TGTGCCAGCAGTCGCAATGCCCGGGTTGATACGCAGTATTTT
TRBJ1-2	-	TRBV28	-	CASSLISQNYGYTF	TGTGCCAGCAGTTTAATATCCCAGAACTATGGCTACACCTTC
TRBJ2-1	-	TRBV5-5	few	CASSNDHKPYNEQFF	TGTGCCAGCAGTAACGATCATAAACCCTACAATGAGCAGTTCTTC
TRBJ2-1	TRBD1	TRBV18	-	CASSFYWDSSGDEQFF	TGTGCCAGCTCATTCTACTGGGACAGCTCAGGCGATGAGCAGTTCTTC
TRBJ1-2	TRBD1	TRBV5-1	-	CASSAGGSANYGYTF	TGCGCCAGCTCGGCAGGGGGTAGCGCTAACTATGGCTACACCTTC
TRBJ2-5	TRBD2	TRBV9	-	CASSVGGTSGQETQYF	TGTGCCAGCAGCGTAGGGGGGACTAGCGGACAAGAGACCCAGTACTTC
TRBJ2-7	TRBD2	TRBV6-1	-	CASSVSGTPYEQYF	TGTGCCAGCAGTGTCAGCGGGACTCCCTACGAGCAGTACTTC
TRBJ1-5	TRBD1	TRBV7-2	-	CASSYRGGQPQHF	TGTGCCAGCAGCTACAGGGGGGGCCAGCCCCAGCATTTT
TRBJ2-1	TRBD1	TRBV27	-	CASSFDRDRGNEQFF	TGTGCCAGCAGTTTCGACCGGGACAGGGGCAATGAGCAGTTCTTC
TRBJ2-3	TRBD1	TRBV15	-	CATTLGGGPTDTQYF	TGTGCCACCACCCTAGGGGGCGGACCCACAGATACGCAGTATTTT
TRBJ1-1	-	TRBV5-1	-	CASTPMVPNTEAFF	TGCGCCAGCACCCCTATGGTCCCGAACACTGAAGCTTTCTTT
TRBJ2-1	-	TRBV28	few	CASSLWAAPTYNEQFF	TGTGCCAGCAGTTTATGGGCAGCGCCTACCTACAATGAGCAGTTCTTC
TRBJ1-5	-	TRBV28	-	CASSLNGVGDQPQHF	TGTGCCAGCAGTTTAAATGGGGTAGGGGATCAGCCCCAGCATTTT
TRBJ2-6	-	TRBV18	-	CASSSGDGANVLTF	TGTGCCAGCTCCTCAGGGGATGGGGCCAACGTCCTGACTTTC
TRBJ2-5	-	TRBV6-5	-	CASSPPGQETQYF	TGTGCCAGCAGTCCTCCGGGACAAGAGACCCAGTACTTC
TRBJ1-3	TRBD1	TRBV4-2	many	CASSQSQGASSGNTIYF	TGTGCCAGCAGCCAGTCACAGGGGGCGAGCTCTGGAAACACCATATATTTT
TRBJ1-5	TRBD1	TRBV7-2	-	CASSAWTGTDQPQHF	TGTGCCAGCAGCGCTTGGACAGGGACGGATCAGCCCCAGCATTTT
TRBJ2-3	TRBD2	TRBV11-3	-	CASSLGLAGGDTQYF	TGTGCCAGCAGCTTAGGACTAGCGGGGGGAGATACGCAGTATTTT
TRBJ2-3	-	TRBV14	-	CASSLRGRADTQYF	TGTGCCAGCAGCCTCCGGGGTAGGGCAGATACGCAGTATTTT
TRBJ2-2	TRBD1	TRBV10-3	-	CAISGTGKDTGELFF	TGTGCCATCAGCGGGACAGGGAAGGACACCGGGGAGCTGTTTTTT
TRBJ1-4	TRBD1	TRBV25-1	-	CASDRGREKLFF	TGTGCCAGCGACAGGGGGCGTGAAAAACTGTTTTTT
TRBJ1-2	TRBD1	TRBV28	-	CASRTAQYRGLGYTF	TGTGCCAGCAGGACTGCCCAGTACAGGGGATTGGGCTACACCTTC
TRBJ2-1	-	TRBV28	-	CASSTFDEQFF	TGTGCCAGCAGTACGTTCGATGAGCAGTTCTTC
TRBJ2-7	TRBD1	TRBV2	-	CASSGTGVAVYEQYF	TGTGCCAGCAGCGGAACAGGGGTGGCTGTCTACGAGCAGTACTTC
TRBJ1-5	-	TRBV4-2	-	CASSQDKAGRQPQHF	TGTGCCAGCAGCCAAGATAAGGCAGGGCGTCAGCCCCAGCATTTT
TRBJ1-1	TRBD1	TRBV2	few	CASNRQGSTEAFF	TGTGCCAGCAATAGACAGGGAAGCACTGAAGCTTTCTTT
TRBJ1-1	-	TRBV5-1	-	CASSSGQTLNTEAFF	TGCGCCAGCAGCTCAGGACAGACCCTAAACACTGAAGCTTTCTTT
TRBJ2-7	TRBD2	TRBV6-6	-	CASRGGTSGSYEQYF	TGTGCCAGCAGGGGGGGGACTAGCGGCTCCTACGAGCAGTACTTC
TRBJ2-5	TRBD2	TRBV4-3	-	CASSQELAGVDETQYF	TGCGCCAGCAGCCAAGAGTTAGCGGGAGTGGATGAGACCCAGTACTTC
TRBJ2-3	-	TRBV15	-	CATSRAINTQYF	TGTGCCACCAGCAGAGCGATAAATACGCAGTATTTT
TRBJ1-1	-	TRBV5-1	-	CASSLDPGGNTEAFF	TGCGCCAGCAGCTTGGACCCGGGAGGGAACACTGAAGCTTTCTTT
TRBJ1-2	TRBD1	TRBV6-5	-	CASIKTGGNYGYTF	TGTGCCAGCATTAAAACAGGGGGGAACTATGGCTACACCTTC
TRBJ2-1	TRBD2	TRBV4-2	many	CASSQGLAGVNEQFF	TGTGCCAGCAGCCAAGGGCTAGCGGGAGTTAATGAGCAGTTCTTC
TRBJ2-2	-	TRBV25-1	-	CASSERANTGELFF	TGTGCCAGCAGTGAAAGAGCTAACACCGGGGAGCTGTTTTTT
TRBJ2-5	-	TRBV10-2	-	CASSAGTGLETQYF	TGCGCCAGCAGCGCTGGGACCGGACTTGAGACCCAGTACTTC
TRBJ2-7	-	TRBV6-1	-	CASSTGSVILEQYF	TGTGCCAGCAGCACCGGGTCCGTGATTCTCGAGCAGTACTTC
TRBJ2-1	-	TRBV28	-	CASTRSSYNEQFF	TGTGCCAGTACCCGGAGCTCCTACAATGAGCAGTTCTTC
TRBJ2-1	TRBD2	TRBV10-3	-	CAISDRLAGAQDNEQFF	TGTGCCATCAGTGACCGACTAGCGGGAGCGCAGGACAATGAGCAGTTCTTC
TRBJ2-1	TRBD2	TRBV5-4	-	CASSLGAGGPPYNEQFF	TGTGCCAGCAGCTTAGGAGCGGGGGGACCCCCCTACAATGAGCAGTTCTTC
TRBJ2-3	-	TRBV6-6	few	CASSTKDTQYF	TGTGCCAGCAGTACTAAAGATACGCAGTATTTT
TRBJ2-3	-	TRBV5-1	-	CASSLTQQGPDTQYF	TGCGCCAGCAGCCTAACACAACAGGGCCCAGATACGCAGTATTTT
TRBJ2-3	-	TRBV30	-	CAWKRGGTDTQYF	TGTGCCTGGAAGAGGGGGGGCACAGATACGCAGTATTTT
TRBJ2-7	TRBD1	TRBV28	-	CASTSGTGVYEQYF	TGTGCCAGTACCTCCGGGACAGGGGTCTACGAGCAGTACTTC
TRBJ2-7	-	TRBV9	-	CASSVGPTGSSYEQYF	TGTGCCAGCAGCGTAGGTCCCACTGGGAGCTCCTACGAGCAGTACTTC
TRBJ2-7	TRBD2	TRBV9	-	CASSAGAGVGNEQYF	TGTGCCAGCAGCGCTGGAGCGGGAGTCGGGAACGAGCAGTACTTC